The 11 T cell receptor beta chains listed next were all sequenced from one sample in a study of blood T cell repertoires in COVID-19. This table comes from immunoSEQ multiplex PCR, and its TCRdb copy is limited to in-frame clones, with some not included. This table holds about 320,000 clones, 70% to 90% found once. Sequencing used peripheral blood. The receptors originated from a man younger than 30 who had recovered from COVID-19.

The chain uses TRBV18 and TRBJ2-5, with TRBD2 matching 8 bases. The germline V gene encodes CDR1 KGHSH and CDR2 LQKENI. Losses at the gene ends were 3 bases for V and 5 bases for J; bases not matched to a gene: 5. The CDR3 has 14 residues. The CDR3 is CASSPLSGGETQYF. DNA of the CDR3: TGTGCCAGCTCACCCCTGAGCGGGGGTGAGACCCAGTACTTC.

This chain joins TRBV7-9 and TRBJ2-7; maybe TRBD1 (6 bases). V was shortened by 5 bases and J by 2 bases, with 13 bases between the two germline ends. Per the germline V gene, CDR1 is SEHNR and CDR2 is FQNEAQ (reference sequence). The CDR3 spans 14 residues. CDR3 nucleotide sequence: TGTGCCAGCAGCCCCCGGGACACGACCTACGAGCAGTACTTC. This codes for CASSPRDTTYEQYF.

The chain couples TRBV27 to TRBJ2-2, with 9 bases that match TRBD1. From germline, CDR1 is MNHEY and CDR2 SMNVEV (reference sequence). V lost 0 bases, J lost 3 bases, and 5 bases stayed unmatched. The CDR3 spans 17 residues. The chain's CDR3 is CASSLSGQGVDTGELFF. As DNA, the CDR3 is TGTGCCAGCAGTTTATCGGGACAGGGCGTGGACACCGGGGAGCTGTTTTTT.

This sequence joins TRBV6-2 or TRBV6-3 and TRBJ1-5, with D uncertain. The V end was cut by 2 bases, the J end by 3 bases, with 17 bases between. This CDR3 has 17 amino acids. Germline V CDR1 and CDR2: MNHEY, SVGEGT. The DNA for the CDR3 is TGTGCCAGCAGTTACACGAGCGGCCGCACCACCAATCAGCCCCAGCATTTT. Residues: CASSYTSGRTTNQPQHF.

V gene TRBV11-2 combines with J gene TRBJ1-2; no reliable D call. The CDR3 length is 15 residues. Trimming stripped 0 bases from V and 8 bases from J, with 16 bases between. In germline, CDR1 is SGHAT, CDR2 FQNNGV. CDR3: CASSLDHQGVGGYTF. The CDR3 nucleotides read TGTGCCAGCAGCTTAGATCATCAAGGAGTTGGGGGCTACACCTTC.

The chain is built from TRBV19 and TRBJ1-5; the match to TRBD1 covers 7 bases. Trimming at V came to 3 bases and at J to 2 bases, leaving 7 bases not matched to a gene. The CDR3 sequence is 16 residues long. From germline, CDR1 is LNHDA and CDR2 SQIVND (reference sequence). In nucleotides, the CDR3 is TGTGCCAGTAGTATCCCCGACAGGGCCCGCAATCAGCCCCAGCATTTT. This gives the protein CASSIPDRARNQPQHF.

The chain joins TRBV6-4 to TRBJ1-5, with D maybe TRBD1 (5 bases). V was shortened by 6 bases and J by 2 bases, with 20 bases between the two germline ends. The CDR3 length is 17 residues. CDR1 and CDR2 from the germline V gene are MRHNA and SNTAGT. The CDR3 DNA is TGTGCCAGCAGACACCGCAGGGAGGATCGGGGCAATCAGCCCCAGCATTTT. This sequence encodes CASRHRREDRGNQPQHF.

Written as DNA, the CDR3 is TGTGCCAGCAGCTTAAGGGGGTCCGGAAGTGCCGGGGAGCTGTTTTTT. Protein sequence: CASSLRGSGSAGELFF. The genes are TRBV11-2 and TRBJ2-2; D is possibly TRBD1 (6 bases). V lost 2 bases and J lost 6, with 16 bases in between. Germline assignment: CDR1 SGHAT and CDR2 FQNNGV. The CDR3 is 16 amino acids.

DNA of the CDR3: TGTGCCAGTACCCCTAATCTGGCCGGGACTGAAGCTTTCTTT. Translating gives CASTPNLAGTEAFF. The chain carries TRBV19 and TRBJ1-1; D not certain. Per germline, CDR1 LNHDA and CDR2 SQIVND (reference sequence). The germline V and J ends were trimmed by 7 bases and 5 bases, with 17 bases remaining between them. The CDR3 length is 14 residues.

The CDR3 region is CASSSRQGTYGYTF. The CDR3 DNA reads as TGTGCCAGCAGCTCCAGACAGGGGACCTATGGCTACACCTTC. The chain couples TRBV11-2 to TRBJ1-2; 8 nucleotides align to TRBD1. This CDR3 region has 14 residues. Germline V gene sequence: CDR1 SGHAT, CDR2 FQNNGV. Trimming cost V 4 bases and J 4 bases; bases outside gene matches: 5.

The chain has TRBV12-3 or TRBV12-4 and TRBJ2-7; a weak D match, TRBD1 (6 bases). Deletions cut 7 bases from V and 4 bases from J, with 14 bases between. The CDR3 extends over 13 amino acids. The CDR3 nucleotides are TGTGCCAGCAATCCCCGGGACAAGTACGAGCAGTACTTC. Translating gives CASNPRDKYEQYF.